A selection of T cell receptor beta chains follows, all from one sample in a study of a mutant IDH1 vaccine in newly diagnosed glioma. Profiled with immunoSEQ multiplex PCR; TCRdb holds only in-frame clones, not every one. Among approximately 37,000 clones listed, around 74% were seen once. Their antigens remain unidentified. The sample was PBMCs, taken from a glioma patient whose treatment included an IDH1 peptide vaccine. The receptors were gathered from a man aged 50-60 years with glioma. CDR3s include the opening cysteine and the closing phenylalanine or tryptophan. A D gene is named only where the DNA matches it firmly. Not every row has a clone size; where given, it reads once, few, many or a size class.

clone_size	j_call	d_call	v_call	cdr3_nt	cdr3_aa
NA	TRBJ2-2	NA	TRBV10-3	TGTGCCATCAGTGAGCCTACAGATGGGCTGTTTTTT	CAISEPTDGLFF
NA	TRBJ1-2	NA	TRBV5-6	TGTGCCAGCAGCTTGCGAAGCAGACAAGCCTATGGCTACACCTTC	CASSLRSRQAYGYTF
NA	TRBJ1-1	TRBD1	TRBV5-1	TGCGCCAGCAGTCTTGGGACAGGGGCTCTCCTGAACACTGAAGCTTTCTTT	CASSLGTGALLNTEAFF
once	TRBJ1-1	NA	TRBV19	TGTGCCAGTAAATGGGATGGGGGGGCGGACGCTGAAGCTTTCTTT	CASKWDGGADAEAFF
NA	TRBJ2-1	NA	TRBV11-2	TGTGCCAGCAGCCCCGGCCCCGGGTCCGCCTGGAATGAGCAGTTCTTC	CASSPGPGSAWNEQFF
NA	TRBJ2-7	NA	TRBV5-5	TGTGCCAGCAGACCGGACGGAAACTCCTACGAGCAGTACTTC	CASRPDGNSYEQYF
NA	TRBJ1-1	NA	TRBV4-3	TGCGCCAGCAGCCAAGATGAGAGGGCGGGGGGCCCGCCGGCTTTCTTT	CASSQDERAGGPPAFF
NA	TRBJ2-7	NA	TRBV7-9	TGTGCCAGCAGCTTGGGGGGTGGTCTCCTCCACGAGCAGTACTTC	CASSLGGGLLHEQYF
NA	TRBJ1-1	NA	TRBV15	TGTGCCACCAGCAGAGATTTGGGCGAGAACACTGAAGCTTTCTTT	CATSRDLGENTEAFF
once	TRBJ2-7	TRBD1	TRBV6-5	TGTGCCAGCAGCCCTAGGACAGGGGGCAACTACGAGCAGTACTTC	CASSPRTGGNYEQYF
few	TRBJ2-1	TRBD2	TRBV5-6	TGTGCCAGCAGCTTCCCAAGCGGGGGGCAGGATGAGCAGTTCTTC	CASSFPSGGQDEQFF
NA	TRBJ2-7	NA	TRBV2	TGTGCCAGCAGAGTTGACAGGGACTTCTCCTACGAGCAGTACTTC	CASRVDRDFSYEQYF
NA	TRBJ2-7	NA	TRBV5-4	TGTGCCAGCAGCATAGGGACTTTCTACGAGCAGTACTTC	CASSIGTFYEQYF
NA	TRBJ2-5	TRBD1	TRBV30	TGTGCCTCCTCCTCTTGGGACAGGGGGCGAGAGACCCAGTACTTC	CASSSWDRGRETQYF
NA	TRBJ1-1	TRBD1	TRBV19	TGTGCCAGTAGGACCCGACAGGGGAACACTGAAGCTTTCTTT	CASRTRQGNTEAFF
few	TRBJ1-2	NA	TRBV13	TGTGCCAGCAGCTTAGGTTGGGAAGGCTACACCTTC	CASSLGWEGYTF
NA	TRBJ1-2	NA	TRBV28	TGTGCCAGCAGTTTACCCAGGGCCCCCTACTATGGCTACACCTTC	CASSLPRAPYYGYTF
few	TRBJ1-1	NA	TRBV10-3	TGTGCCATCAGTGACACGGCGTATGAAGCTTTCTTT	CAISDTAYEAFF
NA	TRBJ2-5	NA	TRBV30	TGTGCCTGGAGTGTTGGGACAAAAGAGACCCAGTACTTC	CAWSVGTKETQYF
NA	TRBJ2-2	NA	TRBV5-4	TGTGCCAGCAGCCTCCGCGACAGCACAAACACCGGGGAGCTGTTTTTT	CASSLRDSTNTGELFF